These 13 T cell receptor beta chains originate from one sample sequenced in a study of shared clonotypes between healthy human individuals. Data came from immunoSEQ multiplex PCR; TCRdb stores just in-frame clones and leaves some out. Here the sample spans around 2.5 million clones, approximately 93% being singletons. The specimen was naive CD4+ T cells from PBMCs. Subset given: CD45RA+ positively selected. These receptors all come from a man between 18 and 35 years old in good health. Some clones in this sample may be carry-over from other donors' samples.

The V call is TRBV5-1, the J call TRBJ2-6; perhaps TRBD1 as D (7 bases). Germline CDR1 and CDR2: SGHRS and YFSETQ. This CDR3 is 16 amino acids long. The V gene lost 4 bases and the J gene lost 2 bases, with 13 bases spanning the gap. The CDR3 bases are TGCGCCAGCAGCGGCGGGACAGCGGCTGGGGCCAACGTCCTGACTTTC. Encoded protein: CASSGGTAAGANVLTF.

This sequence joins TRBV6-1 and TRBJ1-5; no reliable D call. The V and J ends lost 0 bases and 6 bases respectively, with 3 bases between them. The CDR3 has 12 amino acids. Germline CDR1 MNHNS, CDR2 SASEGT. The CDR3 sequence: CASSEAGQPQHF. As DNA, the CDR3 is TGTGCCAGCAGTGAAGCGGGTCAGCCCCAGCATTTT.

V usage is TRBV5-1 and J usage is TRBJ1-3; D unresolved. Trimming stripped 4 bases from V and 2 bases from J, with 10 bases between. The CDR3 spans 14 residues. Germline loops: CDR1 SGHRS, CDR2 YFSETQ. CDR3: CASSPGATGNTIYF. CDR3 nucleotide sequence: TGCGCCAGCAGCCCAGGAGCCACTGGAAACACCATATATTTT.

The CDR3 loop reads CASSPLQRSSYEQYF. CDR3 sequence (DNA): TGTGCCAGCAGCCCACTGCAGAGGTCCTCCTACGAGCAGTACTTC. V is TRBV7-2 and J is TRBJ2-7, with D hard to call. The CDR3 spans 15 residues. Trimming pared 5 bases from V and 0 bases from J, leaving 14 bases between. Per germline, CDR1 SGHTA and CDR2 FQGNSA.

The V and J genes are TRBV9 and TRBJ1-2; no reliable D call. Trimming stripped 3 bases from V and 8 bases from J, with 17 bases between. The CDR3 contains 14 residues. CDR1 and CDR2 from the germline V gene are SGDLS and YYNGEE. This CDR3 reads CASSGKTDASGYTF. The DNA of the CDR3 is TGTGCCAGCAGCGGTAAGACGGACGCGTCGGGCTACACCTTC.

The chain couples TRBV19 to TRBJ1-2, with 11 bases that match TRBD1. The CDR3 has 15 amino acids. From germline, CDR1 is LNHDA and CDR2 SQIVND (reference sequence). The junction had 11 bases not matched to a gene; V was cut back by 9 bases and J by 5 bases. CDR3 DNA: TGTGCCAGCGGACAGGGGGCGCGGGTACTTTATGGCTACACCTTC. As protein: CASGQGARVLYGYTF.

The chain recombines TRBV7-9 with TRBJ2-6; D may be TRBD1 or TRBD2 (6 bases each). The CDR3 covers 19 residues. Germline-derived CDR1 and CDR2 are SEHNR and FQNEAQ (reference sequence). Trimming stripped 1 base from V and 0 bases from J, with 16 bases between. The CDR3, as DNA: TGTGCCAGCAGCTTAGGGGGGCTTAGCGGAAGCTCTGGGGCCAACGTCCTGACTTTC. This gives the protein CASSLGGLSGSSGANVLTF.

For this clone: This CDR3 is also generated by other DNA sequences in the sample. The chain recombines TRBV4-3 with TRBJ1-1; unclear D gene. The V end was cut by 0 bases, the J end by 1 base, with 6 bases between. The CDR3 length is 14 residues. Germline loops: CDR1 LGHNA, CDR2 YSLEER. CDR3 DNA sequence: TGCGCCAGCAGCCAAGATCGAGGGAACACTGAAGCTTTCTTT. Translated, it gives CASSQDRGNTEAFF.

This rearrangement joins TRBV28 to TRBJ2-2, with 10 bases aligning to TRBD1. CDR1 is MDHEN and CDR2 is SYDVKM in the germline V gene. V was pared by 7 bases and J by 3 bases, with 5 bases of the junction left unmatched. This CDR3 has 15 residues. The CDR3 is CASTVDRGDTGELFF. CDR3 nucleotides: TGTGCCAGCACCGTGGACAGGGGGGACACCGGGGAGCTGTTTTTT.

This chain connects TRBV28 to TRBJ2-7; D is possibly TRBD1 (7 bases). Germline lookup yields CDR1 MDHEN and CDR2 SYDVKM. This CDR3 contains 15 residues. Trimming removed 5 bases at V and 3 bases at J, with 17 bases between. CDR3 bases: TGTGCCAGCAGTCCGACGCGGGGACAGAACTACGAGCAGTACTTC. It specifies CASSPTRGQNYEQYF.

The chain uses TRBV7-6 and TRBJ2-3, with D perhaps TRBD2 (6 bases). The V gene's germline CDR1 is SGHVS and CDR2 FNYEAQ. The CDR3 has 16 amino acids. V lost 4 bases to trimming and J lost 2 bases, with 16 bases between them. DNA of the CDR3: TGTGCCAGCAGCTCCCAGACTAGAAGCGTCACAGATACGCAGTATTTT. Translating gives CASSSQTRSVTDTQYF.

Concerning this clone: Other DNA sequences from this sample encode an identical CDR3 as well. The chain joins TRBV30 to TRBJ2-5; TRBD1 matches at 9 bases. Trimming removed 0 bases from V and 4 bases from J; junction bases left unmatched: 3. The CDR3 length is 14 residues. Looked up from germline, CDR1 is GTSNPN and CDR2 is SVGIG (reference sequence). CDR3 amino acids: CAWSVTGGLETQYF. The CDR3 DNA is TGTGCCTGGAGTGTAACAGGGGGCTTAGAGACCCAGTACTTC.

The chain couples TRBV6-1 to TRBJ2-7, with 11 positions matching TRBD2. The V segment lost 4 bases and the J segment 3 bases; nucleotides outside the gene matches: 5. The V gene's germline CDR1 is MNHNS and CDR2 SASEGT. The CDR3 length is 15 residues. CDR3 residues: CASSAGTSGLYEQYF. The DNA of the CDR3 is TGTGCCAGCAGTGCTGGGACTAGCGGACTCTACGAGCAGTACTTC.